Listed below are T cell receptor beta chains from one sample, sequenced in a study of blood T cell repertoires in COVID-19. The method was immunoSEQ multiplex PCR; TCRdb's version includes in-frame clones alone and lacks a portion of them. The profile shows 130,000 to 150,000 clones, 60% to 85% of them singletons. Sequencing was performed on peripheral blood. The receptors were gathered from a woman aged 55 to 70 with acute or convalescent COVID-19. CDR3s include the opening cysteine and the closing phenylalanine or tryptophan. D genes are given only for firm matches.

d_gene,j_gene,v_gene,CDR3aa
TRBD1,TRBJ2-7,TRBV6-6,CASTDGDRSYEQYF
-,TRBJ2-7,TRBV10-3,CAISEGVGGGYEQYF
TRBD2,TRBJ2-7,TRBV5-6,CASSRGREYEQYF
TRBD1,TRBJ2-7,TRBV5-1,CASSRGQGSYEQYF
TRBD2,TRBJ2-7,TRBV5-4,CASRAGLAGASLLEQYF
TRBD1,TRBJ1-2,TRBV5-1,CASSGDDRGRGYGYTF
-,TRBJ1-3,TRBV5-4,CATGVPTASGNTIYF
TRBD1,TRBJ2-7,TRBV18,CASSLGQDPSSEYF
TRBD2,TRBJ2-7,TRBV2,CASRLAGGLYEQYF
TRBD2,TRBJ2-3,TRBV11-3,CASSLSSTSLHTQYF
TRBD1,TRBJ2-7,TRBV6-5,CASRIGGYYEQYF
-,TRBJ2-6,TRBV27,CASSLSSGANVLTF
-,TRBJ1-1,TRBV6-1,CASSEWRGDFF
TRBD2,TRBJ2-1,TRBV5-1,CASSPGGTYGNNEQFF
-,TRBJ2-1,TRBV25-1,CASSEIGARDEQFF
-,TRBJ2-2,TRBV5-1,CASSLGLGGRNTGELFF
-,TRBJ2-1,TRBV7-2,CASSPAELNEQFF
-,TRBJ2-1,TRBV6-5,CASRTSLGDPNEQFF
TRBD2,TRBJ2-7,TRBV7-9,CASSFPQGLAGAYEQYF
-,TRBJ2-3,TRBV5-1,CASSLVLGTDTQYF
TRBD1,TRBJ1-4,TRBV28,CASTPGQATNEKLFF
TRBD1,TRBJ1-3,TRBV5-1,CASSPSGTGTGNTIYF
TRBD2,TRBJ2-7,TRBV4-2,CASSQGGTSIYEQYF
-,TRBJ2-1,TRBV19,CASRFGPLYNEQFF
TRBD2,TRBJ2-1,TRBV9,CASSVGIWVGSGNTYNEQFF
TRBD1,TRBJ2-3,TRBV5-1,CASNSRGDTQYF
TRBD1,TRBJ1-1,TRBV4-1,CASSQLTTGVNTEAFF
TRBD1,TRBJ2-7,TRBV7-9,CASSHGAGGRYEQYF
-,TRBJ2-3,TRBV30,CASEGPFRPDTQYF
-,TRBJ2-1,TRBV13,CASSAGNNEQFF
-,TRBJ1-5,TRBV19,CASSRSGFNQPQHF
-,TRBJ1-1,TRBV14,CASSQVRGNTEAFF
-,TRBJ2-7,TRBV2,CASRSEAVSYEQYF
-,TRBJ1-2,TRBV4-1,CASSQEGTGYLYGYTF
-,TRBJ2-7,TRBV27,CASSPRARITAYEQYF
TRBD2,TRBJ2-5,TRBV5-1,CASSQGLAGLQETQYF
-,TRBJ2-1,TRBV28,CASSPSLGSYNEQFF
-,TRBJ2-7,TRBV24-1,CATSEPEDWTNSYEQYF
TRBD2,TRBJ2-7,TRBV6-5,CASSRLAGGLEQYF
-,TRBJ1-1,TRBV5-6,CASSSILRGTGRNTEAFF
TRBD2,TRBJ2-1,TRBV28,CASSSRLAGGVYNEQFF
-,TRBJ2-7,TRBV5-1,CASSLVGDEQYF
-,TRBJ2-3,TRBV24-1,CATSDYITDTQYF
-,TRBJ2-7,TRBV3-1/TRBV3-2,CASSQGAGRVAYEQYF
TRBD2,TRBJ2-5,TRBV19,CASSTLAGGKETQYF
-,TRBJ2-7,TRBV30,CAWSNSRVVTYEQYF
-,TRBJ1-4,TRBV5-1,CASALGGGEKLFF
TRBD1,TRBJ1-2,TRBV5-1,CASSLPRGILGSRTGSYGYTF
TRBD1,TRBJ1-2,TRBV30,CAYTTGLHGYTF
-,TRBJ1-2,TRBV29-1,CSVEVSYGYTF
TRBD2,TRBJ2-1,TRBV11-2,CASSLQRTSGNEQFF
TRBD1,TRBJ1-1,TRBV29-1,CSVVDRQGRDANTEAFF
TRBD1,TRBJ1-2,TRBV11-2,CASRRQGHYGYTF
-,TRBJ2-2,TRBV28,CASRETDSTGELFF
TRBD2,TRBJ2-7,TRBV5-4,CAMTTSGDYEQYF
-,TRBJ1-1,TRBV11-2,CASSAYMTEAFF
-,TRBJ2-3,TRBV28,CASSLGTERDTQYF
TRBD1,TRBJ2-1,TRBV14,CASSQDRRRGPYNEQFF
-,TRBJ2-5,TRBV5-8,CASSLAVDQYF